Below are 12 T cell receptor beta chains sequenced from a single sample in a study of blood T cell repertoires in COVID-19. Profiling relied on immunoSEQ multiplex PCR, and the TCRdb table lists in-frame clones only, not all of them. The sample contains about 330,000 clones, 88% of which appear only once. The specimen was PBMCs or T cells enriched from blood (not recorded which). The receptors were sampled from a man younger than 45 who had recovered from COVID-19.

The rearrangement uses TRBV7-2 and TRBJ1-4; no clear D. This CDR3 region has 14 residues. CDR1 SGHTA and CDR2 FQGNSA come from the germline V gene. Trimming pared 6 bases from V and 4 bases from J, leaving 12 bases between. The CDR3 spells CASSGLTLNEKLFF. The DNA of the CDR3 is TGTGCCAGCAGTGGGCTTACACTTAATGAAAAACTGTTTTTT.

The V gene is TRBV6-6, the J gene TRBJ2-3; 7 bases fit TRBD1. After removal of 4 bases from V and 2 bases from J, the junction contained 6 bases not matched to a gene. Germline CDR1 reads MNHNY; CDR2 reads SVGAGI (reference sequence). The CDR3 has 15 amino acids. The CDR3 region is CASSSSQGVTDTQYF. In DNA, the CDR3 is TGTGCCAGCAGTTCCTCGCAGGGGGTCACAGATACGCAGTATTTT.

The chain carries TRBV7-8 and TRBJ1-5; 9 bases agree with TRBD1. V lost 5 bases and J lost 4; bases outside the gene matches: 3. From germline, CDR1 is SGHVS and CDR2 FQNEAQ. CDR3 length equals 14 residues. CDR3 residues: CASSQDRGNQPQHF. CDR3 nucleotide sequence: TGTGCCAGCAGCCAGGACAGGGGAAATCAGCCCCAGCATTTT.

The genes are TRBV14 and TRBJ1-2, with 7 bases fitting TRBD1. Germline lookup yields CDR1 SGHDN and CDR2 FVKESK. The CDR3 runs to 16 residues. The V segment lost 0 bases and the J segment 8 bases; nucleotides outside the gene matches: 12. The CDR3 protein is CASSQDRPYRGYGYTF. CDR3 sequence (DNA): TGTGCCAGCAGCCAAGATCGCCCTTACAGGGGATACGGCTACACCTTC.

Regarding this clone: Distinct nucleotide sequences in the sample also encode this CDR3. This chain links TRBV10-1 with TRBJ2-1; 11 bases are a match to TRBD1. Trimming took 2 bases from V and 3 from J; bases not matched to a gene: 0. The CDR3 consists of 15 residues. From germline, CDR1 is WNHNN and CDR2 SYGVQD (reference sequence). Written as DNA, the CDR3 is TGCGCCAGCAGTGAGGGGACAGGGGGCTACAATGAGCAGTTCTTC. This translates into CASSEGTGGYNEQFF.

This sequence joins TRBV14 and TRBJ1-2; the match to TRBD1 covers 7 bases. V dropped 3 bases and J dropped 3; count of bases not matched to a gene: 7. This CDR3 region has 15 residues. The germline gives CDR1 SGHDN, CDR2 FVKESK. DNA of the CDR3: TGTGCCAGCAGCCACTTCCGGGACAGCCACTATGGCTACACCTTC. This translates into CASSHFRDSHYGYTF.

V and J are TRBV7-8 and TRBJ2-7, with TRBD1 identical over 9 bases. Germline V gene lookup returns CDR1 SGHVS and CDR2 FQNEAQ. V lost 4 bases and J lost 3; bases outside the gene matches: 1. The CDR3 contains 13 residues. CDR3 nucleotide sequence: TGTGCCAGCAGCTGGGACAGGGACTACGAGCAGTACTTC. It is translated as CASSWDRDYEQYF.

J is TRBJ1-1 and V is TRBV5-1, with D tentatively TRBD1 (5 bases). Between the trimmed V and J ends, which lost 4 bases and 3 bases, there was a span of 19 bases. CDR3 length: 16 residues. Germline V lookup: CDR1 SGHRS, CDR2 YFSETQ. The CDR3 protein is CASSLGRNLGDTEAFF. CDR3 in DNA: TGCGCCAGCAGCCTCGGGAGAAATCTGGGGGACACTGAAGCTTTCTTT.

This CDR3 is CASSTQGNNQPQHF. The CDR3 DNA reads as TGTGCCAGCAGTACCCAGGGGAACAATCAGCCCCAGCATTTT. J is TRBJ1-5 and V is TRBV2; maybe TRBD1 (6 bases). Germline V lookup: CDR1 SNHLY, CDR2 FYNNEI. The CDR3 sequence is 14 residues long. V lost 5 bases and J 3 bases, leaving 11 bases between the germline ends.

The chain is built from TRBV11-2 and TRBJ2-1; 8 nucleotides match TRBD1. This CDR3 region has 15 residues. The V and J ends lost 5 bases and 4 bases, in that order; junction bases with no gene match: 7. Germline CDR1 reads SGHAT; CDR2 reads FQNNGV. The CDR3, as DNA: TGTGCCAGCAGCGGGCCAGGGGGCCCGTACAATGAGCAGTTCTTC. Translation gives CASSGPGGPYNEQFF.

This clone was found once. V is TRBV11-2 and J is TRBJ1-4; D is perhaps TRBD1 (5 bases). Trimming took 6 bases from V and 6 from J, leaving 8 bases between them. The germline CDR1 and CDR2 sequences are SGHAT and FQNNGV. The CDR3 extends over 12 amino acids. CDR3 nucleotide sequence: TGTGCCAGCAGAAGGGGTTATGAAAAACTGTTTTTT. It specifies CASRRGYEKLFF.

V gene TRBV7-2 combines with J gene TRBJ2-7, with D uncertain. The CDR3 has 14 residues. V was cut by 3 bases and J by 0 bases, with 9 bases left in between. Germline V lookup: CDR1 SGHTA, CDR2 FQGNSA. The CDR3 nucleotides are TGTGCCAGCAGCTTGGGTCACAGCTCCTACGAGCAGTACTTC. This encodes CASSLGHSSYEQYF.